Presented here are 4 T cell receptor beta chains from one specimen sequenced in a study of lymphopenia after photon versus proton radiotherapy. The repertoire was sequenced with immunoSEQ multiplex PCR; TCRdb's copy has only in-frame clones and lacks some. The sample holds approximately 23,000 clones, around 89% seen once. Sequences were derived from peripheral blood, sampled from a patient treated with proton-based radiotherapy. Receptors were obtained from an elderly man with esophageal cancer.

The rearrangement links TRBV18 to TRBJ1-1, with TRBD1 identical over 10 bases. This CDR3 contains 16 residues. The V and J ends lost 1 base and 11 bases, in that order; junction bases with no gene match: 13. In germline, CDR1 is KGHSH, CDR2 LQKENI. CDR3 nucleotides: TGTGCCAGCTCACCACAACCGTCGTCGGGACAGGGGATCGCTTTCTTT. It specifies CASSPQPSSGQGIAFF.

The V and J genes are TRBV5-1 and TRBJ2-5, with 13 bases lining up with TRBD2. Germline V CDR1 and CDR2: SGHRS, YFSETQ. This CDR3 comprises 14 residues. V lost 8 bases to trimming and J lost 4 bases; unmatched junction nucleotides: 5. The CDR3 sequence: CASTSGRAAETQYF. The CDR3 region has the DNA TGCGCCAGTACTAGCGGGAGGGCCGCAGAGACCCAGTACTTC.

The chain uses TRBV7-9 and TRBJ1-2; 7 nucleotides line up with TRBD1. This CDR3 spans 13 amino acids. V lost 5 bases, J lost 7 bases, and 7 bases stayed unmatched. Germline CDR1 reads SEHNR; CDR2 reads FQNEAQ (reference sequence). The CDR3 here is CASSGGTAGGYTF. Written as DNA, the CDR3 is TGTGCCAGCAGCGGCGGGACAGCCGGTGGCTACACCTTC.

This CDR3 reads CASSIPGNTEAFF. The CDR3 DNA reads as TGTGCCAGTAGTATTCCGGGGAACACTGAAGCTTTCTTT. The rearrangement uses TRBV19 and TRBJ1-1; D is ambiguous. This CDR3 has 13 amino acids. Looked up from germline, CDR1 is LNHDA and CDR2 is SQIVND (reference sequence). The V end lost 3 bases, the J end lost 1 base, and 6 bases lay between the germline ends.